This T cell receptor (beta chain) was obtained from a study of T cell responses to AZD1222 COVID-19 vaccine. Overall study: Samples with a second dose at about 4 or about 12 weeks were pooled together.

The data were produced by immunoSEQ multiplex PCR, yet TCRdb's version contains in-frame clones alone and is incomplete. The sample includes approximately 110,000 clones, 80% to 95% of them seen just once. About this clone itself: Its target is not known. This CDR3 is also generated by other DNA sequences in the sample.

General study points: Donors in the cohort were predominantly white British and more often female, and clonal diversity was possibly underestimated. Repertoires were obtained solely post-peak T cell response.

The receptor's source is an adult in good health. Here the sequenced sample was peripheral blood, taken on day 0 of AZD1222 vaccination.

CDR3 in DNA: TGTGCCAGCAGTTACGACAGGACAAGGGGCTACACCTTC. It codes for CASSYDRTRGYTF. The chain uses TRBV6-2 or TRBV6-3 and TRBJ1-2; possibly TRBD1 for D (6 bases). This CDR3 contains 13 residues. Trimming cost V 2 bases and J 8 bases, with 12 bases left between them. The germline gives CDR1 MNHEY, CDR2 SVGEGT.